This section outlines one TCR beta chain sequence together with its context. The antigen is not known. V gave up 7 bases and J gave up 7 bases, with 17 bases separating them. CDR1 is MDHEN, CDR2 SYDVKM, per germline. The CDR3 loop spans 14 amino acids. Cells defined as naive were viable CD3+CD4+ or CD3+CD8+ and CCR7+CD45RA+CD45RO-CD95-CD27+CD28+. On the day of bone marrow donation, the related graft donor provided peripheral blood. The data originate from a study of T cells after posttransplantation cyclophosphamide. Study-wide points: Tissue-infiltrating T cells from skin or gut overlapped little with blood T cells. Later post-transplant blood repertoires were often dominated by donor CD8+ memory clones. After PTCy, TRB diversity resembled that of CNI/methotrexate controls.

Sequencing used immunoSEQ multiplex PCR; TCRdb keeps in-frame clones, though not all of them. This sample yields about 16,000 clones, of which less than 95% are seen a single time; 0.27% belongs to the top ten. The receptor's source is a woman in her forties or fifties in good health and a related stem cell transplant donor. The sample was naive CD4+ T cells sorted from blood. The chain links TRBV28 to TRBJ2-1, with a possible D match to TRBD2 (5 bases). The CDR3 DNA is TGTGCCAGCATGGCAAGCGGAGGAGGTAATGAGCAGTTCTTC. Its translation is CASMASGGGNEQFF.